This T cell receptor (beta chain) was identified during a study of T cell clones after liver transplantation. Overall study context: HCV positivity affected three of eight recipients; the rest lacked autoimmune or viral indications. General study findings and limits: Graft donor-reactive T cells possibly entered the graft instead of undergoing deletion. Conclusions were preliminary, with small, heterogeneous patient groups.

This CDR3 is 13 amino acids long. The V end lost 1 base, the J end lost 7 bases, and 10 bases lay between the germline ends. The germline V gene encodes CDR1 LNHDA and CDR2 SQIVND (reference sequence). Within the sample, this clone is medium-sized. Antigen specificity is unknown. The table came from immunoSEQ multiplex PCR; TCRdb's copy has only in-frame clones and leaves some out. This table holds 45,000 to 55,000 clones, roughly 80% found once. The rearrangement uses TRBV19 and TRBJ1-2, with TRBD1 as a possible D gene (5 bases). Sequenced here: CD4+ T cells from blood, sampled before liver transplant. The sequence was collected from a human donor who received a liver transplant. As DNA, the CDR3 is TGTGCCAGTAGTATAGCGGAGGGGCTTGGCTACACCTTC. This encodes CASSIAEGLGYTF.